These T cell receptor beta chains were read from a single sample in a study of blood T cells in healthy people across ages. Via MiXCR, TCRdb re-called the 5' RACE reads, giving one row per CDR3 protein. In the table there are 250,000 to 300,000 distinct CDR3 sequences, 25% to 30% of which are singletons. The sample was blood. The receptors were sampled from a woman in her 70s in good health. CDR3s include the opening cysteine and the closing phenylalanine or tryptophan. Fields, in order: D gene, clone size, V gene, J gene, CDR3 protein, CDR3 DNA. D genes are given only for firm matches. Some rows mark clone size as missing; the rest say once, few, many or name a class of expanded clone.

>-|few|TRBV21-1|TRBJ2-5
CAILLGGRGTQYF
TGTGCCATCCTACTCGGCGGCCGTGGGACCCAGTACTTC
>-|-|TRBV12-3/TRBV12-4|TRBJ2-2
CASSSTPNTGELFF
TGTGCCAGCAGCTCCACTCCGAACACCGGGGAGCTGTTTTTT
>TRBD2|few|TRBV19|TRBJ2-5
CASGPLAGGTQYF
TGTGCCAGTGGGCCCCTAGCGGGAGGGACCCAGTACTTC
>TRBD2|-|TRBV4-3|TRBJ2-7
CASSPLAGTSYEQYF
TGCGCCAGCAGCCCCTTAGCGGGAACCTCCTACGAGCAGTACTTC
>TRBD1|few|TRBV6-1|TRBJ2-1
CASSRSGILGQGRLSEQFF
TGTGCCAGCAGTCGCTCCGGAATCTTAGGACAGGGAAGGTTAAGTGAGCAGTTCTTC
>-|few|TRBV29-1|TRBJ2-5
CSVAPGRARETQYF
TGCAGCGTTGCCCCTGGTCGGGCAAGAGAGACCCAGTACTTC
>TRBD2|-|TRBV20-1|TRBJ2-7
CSARDARLASHEQYF
TGCAGTGCTAGAGATGCCAGACTAGCATCCCACGAGCAGTACTTC
>-|-|TRBV19|TRBJ2-6
CASSILRLGGANVLTF
TGTGCCAGTAGTATACTAAGGCTCGGAGGGGCCAACGTCCTGACTTTC
>TRBD2|-|TRBV20-1|TRBJ2-7
CSARTSGVEQYF
TGCAGTGCTAGGACTAGCGGGGTAGAGCAGTACTTC
>TRBD2|many|TRBV7-2|TRBJ2-7
CASSLRQTSGRSSYEQYF
TGTGCCAGCAGCCTACGGCAAACTAGCGGTCGAAGCTCCTACGAGCAGTACTTC
>-|few|TRBV19|TRBJ1-5
CASSIRGAWQPQHF
TGTGCCAGTAGTATAAGGGGGGCTTGGCAGCCCCAGCATTTT
>TRBD2|-|TRBV18|TRBJ2-1
CASSPPGLAGDNEQFF
TGTGCCAGCTCACCACCCGGACTAGCGGGAGACAATGAGCAGTTCTTC
>TRBD1|-|TRBV9|TRBJ1-2
CASSARTGVYGYTF
TGTGCCAGCAGCGCCCGAACAGGGGTCTATGGCTACACCTTC
>-|few|TRBV3-1|TRBJ2-1
CASSQESLGINEQFF
TGTGCCAGCAGCCAAGAGAGTTTGGGGATAAATGAGCAGTTCTTC
>TRBD1|-|TRBV6-2/TRBV6-3|TRBJ1-5
CVSSRTGVSNQPQHF
TGTGTCAGCAGCCGGACAGGAGTTAGCAATCAGCCCCAGCATTTT
>-|-|TRBV5-1|TRBJ2-5
CASLHSQETQYF
TGCGCCAGCTTACATAGCCAAGAGACCCAGTACTTC
>-|-|TRBV12-3/TRBV12-4|TRBJ2-3
CASSFGGITDTQYF
TGTGCCAGCAGTTTTGGCGGGATCACAGATACGCAGTATTTT
>TRBD1|-|TRBV29-1|TRBJ2-7
CSATGTGNYEQYF
TGCAGCGCAACCGGGACAGGGAACTACGAGCAGTACTTC
>TRBD2|few|TRBV5-8|TRBJ2-3
CASSLPKRGARADTQYF
TGTGCCAGCAGCTTGCCTAAGCGGGGGGCTCGCGCAGATACGCAGTATTTT
>-|many|TRBV2|TRBJ2-7
CASSRSLIGGHEQYF
TGTGCCAGCAGTAGATCCCTAATTGGGGGCCACGAGCAGTACTTC
>-|few|TRBV10-3|TRBJ1-5
CAIGGGTGTQPQHF
TGTGCCATCGGCGGGGGTACAGGGACGCAGCCCCAGCATTTT
>-|-|TRBV21-1|TRBJ2-7
CASSRTAGRFSYEQYF
TGTGCCAGCAGCAGGACAGCGGGACGATTCTCCTACGAGCAGTACTTC
>-|-|TRBV10-3|TRBJ1-2
CAIGVQEYGYTF
TGTGCCATCGGTGTACAGGAATATGGCTACACCTTC
>TRBD1|few|TRBV6-2/TRBV6-3|TRBJ2-1
CASSPDRGGLNEQFF
TGTGCCAGCAGCCCCGACAGGGGTGGACTGAATGAGCAGTTCTTC
>TRBD1|many|TRBV9|TRBJ2-7
CASSVGTGAYEQYF
TGCGCCAGCAGCGTAGGGACAGGAGCCTACGAGCAGTACTTC
>TRBD2|-|TRBV7-3|TRBJ2-3
CAGSSTGTIGDTQYF
TGTGCCGGCAGCTCTACCGGGACTATAGGAGATACGCAGTATTTT
>-|many|TRBV7-2|TRBJ2-7
CASSLDAYEQYF
TGTGCCAGCAGCTTAGATGCCTACGAGCAGTACTTC